This T cell receptor (beta chain) was observed in a study of blood T cell repertoires in COVID-19. About the study: In each case, the material was cDNA or gDNA derived from T cells, B-cell-depleted T cells, or PBMCs.

Germline V lookup: CDR1 ENHRY, CDR2 SYGVKD. CDR3 length: 15 amino acids. V shed 8 bases and J 4 bases; nucleotides not matched to a gene: 13. Source study methods: Nucleated cell number was recorded as an estimate derived from reference gene primer amplification. Generated by immunoSEQ multiplex PCR, the TCRdb table keeps only in-frame clones and is missing some. The DNA was the basis for D and trimming; V, J and clone size are from that table. The sample holds 100,000 to 150,000 clones, around 89% seen once. This receptor was taken from a man in his 60s with COVID-19, enrolled during active disease. Sequencing used peripheral blood. V is TRBV10-3 and J is TRBJ1-1, with 7 bases lining up with TRBD1. Here the CDR3 DNA reads TGTGCCATCGGGCCTTCGACAGGGAGTCGCACTGAAGCTTTCTTT. It specifies CAIGPSTGSRTEAFF.